The 32 T cell receptor beta chains presented below share a single source sample, sequenced in a study of blood T cells in healthy people across ages. Next came a second PCR, run for about 7 to 11 cycles, which used a sample-barcoded 5' primer along with a J-beta primer mix. MiXCR, run by TCRdb on the 5' RACE reads, gives a single entry per CDR3 protein. The data hold hundreds of thousands of distinct CDR3 sequences, with around 48% observed a single time. The sample consisted of blood. These TCRs come from a woman in her sixties or seventies in good health.

The gene calls are TRBV28 and TRBJ2-3; D is possibly TRBD1 (6 bases). Deletions cut 5 bases from V and 4 bases from J, with 13 bases between. Germline V gene sequence: CDR1 MDHEN, CDR2 SYDVKM. The CDR3 length is 14 residues. In DNA form, the CDR3 reads TGTGCCAGCAGTATACAGGGTTCCGCAGATACGCAGTATTTT. Protein sequence: CASSIQGSADTQYF.

The genes are TRBV29-1 and TRBJ1-1, with D perhaps matching TRBD1 (5 bases). This CDR3 is built from 12 residues. CDR1 and CDR2 from the germline V gene are SQVTM and ANQGSEA. Trimming took off 5 bases at V and 4 bases at J, with 11 bases between the two ends. In DNA, the CDR3 is TGCAGCGTTTCTTCGGGGCGCACTGAAGCTTTCTTT. Its protein product is CSVSSGRTEAFF.

This clonotype was seen a few times. The rearrangement joins TRBV20-1 to TRBJ2-1, with 10 bases that match TRBD2. Germline CDR1 is DFQATT and CDR2 is SNEGSKA (reference sequence). The CDR3 extends over 16 amino acids. J lost 3 bases, V lost 0 bases, and 5 bases had no gene match. For the CDR3, the DNA is TGCAGTGCTAGAGATCCGACTAGCGGGCTCTACAATGAGCAGTTCTTC. Translated: CSARDPTSGLYNEQFF.

The chain uses TRBV20-1 and TRBJ2-1; D might be TRBD2 (5 bases). CDR1 is DFQATT and CDR2 is SNEGSKA in the germline V gene (reference sequence). The CDR3 totals 12 residues. The ends were cut back, 1 base at V and 13 bases at J, with 14 bases in the middle. The CDR3 sequence: CSARASGETQFF. The CDR3 bases are TGCAGTGCTAGAGCAAGCGGAGAGACCCAGTTCTTC.

This clonotype was found once. The chain links TRBV2 to TRBJ1-4; tentative D call: TRBD1 (5 bases). The germline V gene has CDR1 SNHLY and CDR2 FYNNEI. V lost 6 bases and J 11 bases, leaving 25 bases between the germline ends. This CDR3 has 16 amino acids. CDR3 nucleotides: TGTGCCAGCAGACGAACAACAGGCAACCGCGGTGACAAACTGTTTTTT. Translating it yields CASRRTTGNRGDKLFF.

CDR3 nucleotides: TGTGCCACCAGTGTTCGCGGGAGATGGAATGAGCAGTTCTTC. Encoded protein: CATSVRGRWNEQFF. The chain employs TRBV24-1 and TRBJ2-1; 7 nucleotides align to TRBD2. The CDR3 extends over 14 amino acids. Germline CDR1 reads KGHDR; CDR2 reads SFDVKD. Trimming at V came to 5 bases and at J to 7 bases, leaving 7 bases not matched to a gene.

The chain links TRBV4-3 to TRBJ1-2; D is unclear. Trimming pared 0 bases from V and 2 bases from J, leaving 10 bases between. This CDR3 is built from 15 residues. Germline lookup yields CDR1 LGHNA and CDR2 YSLEER. CDR3 in DNA: TGCGCCAGCAGCCAAGATAGCGCGGGAAACTATGGCTACACCTTC. Translation gives CASSQDSAGNYGYTF.

This clonotype was counted ten times or more. The CDR3 here is CSADRGDYNEQFF. CDR3 DNA sequence: TGCAGCGCGGACAGGGGCGATTACAATGAGCAGTTCTTC. J is TRBJ2-1 and V is TRBV29-1; 9 nucleotides line up with TRBD1. Germline assignment: CDR1 SQVTM and CDR2 ANQGSEA. CDR3 size: 13 residues. The V and J ends lost 7 bases and 4 bases, in that order; junction bases with no gene match: 5.

This rearrangement joins TRBV11-3 to TRBJ2-1, with D possibly called TRBD1 or TRBD2 (7 bases each). Trimming left V 6 bases short and J 6 bases short, with 18 bases between. The CDR3 sequence is 15 residues long. Germline CDR1 reads SGHNT; CDR2 reads YENEEA. In nucleotides, the CDR3 is TGTGCCAGCAGTCAGCAGGGGGGGGACTTCAATGAGCAGTTCTTC. This gives the protein CASSQQGGDFNEQFF.

In its sample, this clonotype was seen a few times. This chain connects TRBV27 to TRBJ1-2; the D gene is possibly TRBD1 (5 bases). The CDR3 is 16 residues long. V was cut by 0 bases and J by 3 bases, with 14 bases left in between. CDR1 and CDR2 from the germline V gene are MNHEY and SMNVEV (reference sequence). The CDR3 DNA sequence: TGTGCCAGCAGTTTATCGATCCGGGGGGGTGACTATGGCTACACCTTC. Its protein is CASSLSIRGGDYGYTF.

Only a few counts were recorded for this clonotype. This rearrangement joins TRBV9 to TRBJ2-2; D remains ambiguous. Germline V gene data show CDR1 as SGDLS and CDR2 as YYNGEE. V gave up 0 bases and J gave up 4 bases, with 10 bases separating them. The CDR3 is made up of 15 amino acids. CDR3 loop: CASSVETGGTGELFF. Written as DNA, the CDR3 is TGTGCCAGCAGCGTAGAGACTGGTGGCACCGGGGAGCTGTTTTTT.

In regard to this clonotype: At one end the junction does not follow the germline gene, possibly because of a read error. Here the CDR3 reads CASSQGERPSPLHF. CDR3 sequence (DNA): TGTGCCAGTAGCCAGGGGGAGCGTCCTTCACCCCTCCACTTT. The chain is built from TRBV3-1 and TRBJ1-6; TRBD1 agrees at 7 bases. The CDR3 is made up of 14 amino acids. Germline V lookup: CDR1 LGHDT, CDR2 YNNKEL (reference sequence).

In its sample, this clonotype was seen a few times. The chain joins TRBV21-1 to TRBJ2-7; the DNA was not used to check the table's D call, TRBD2. The J call may be wrong; the DNA end is better matched by TRBJ2-5. TRBV21-1 corresponds to a pseudogene. The CDR3 length is 15 residues. CDR3 sequence reads: CASSKVDSGMVTQYF. The CDR3, as DNA: TGTGCCAGCAGCAAAGTTGATAGCGGGATGGTGACCCAGTACTTC.

The J gene is TRBJ2-7, the V gene TRBV7-2; D is perhaps TRBD1 or TRBD2 (5 bases each). The CDR3 extends over 17 amino acids. The germline gives CDR1 SGHTA, CDR2 FQGNSA. With 2 bases removed from V and 0 bases from J, the gap between germline ends came to 17 bases. Here the CDR3 DNA reads TGTGCCAGCAGCTTACACTGGACGGGGCAGAGCTCCTACGAGCAGTACTTC. Encoded protein: CASSLHWTGQSSYEQYF.

This clonotype was observed a few times. The genes are TRBV21-1 and TRBJ2-7; TRBD1 is the table's D call and was not checked against the DNA. TRBV21-1 is flagged as a pseudogene. This CDR3 is built from 18 residues. The CDR3 is CASSKSFPSRDRVYEQYF. As DNA, the CDR3 is TGTGCCAGCAGCAAAAGTTTCCCTTCGCGGGACAGAGTGTACGAGCAGTACTTC.

The chain carries TRBV25-1 and TRBJ2-5; D not resolved. This CDR3 is 15 amino acids long. The germline V gene has CDR1 MGHDK and CDR2 SYGVNS. V gave up 2 bases and J gave up 1 base, with 11 bases separating them. The CDR3 DNA sequence: TGTGCCAGCAGTGAAGGTCGGACCACCCAAGAGACCCAGTACTTC. Its protein product is CASSEGRTTQETQYF.

The chain couples TRBV7-2 to TRBJ1-4; D remains ambiguous. Trimming left V 5 bases short and J 5 bases short, with 6 bases between. The CDR3 length is 12 residues. CDR1 SGHTA and CDR2 FQGNSA come from the germline V gene. The CDR3 DNA reads TGTGCCAGCAGCCTTTACAATGAAAAACTGTTTTTT. Protein product: CASSLYNEKLFF.

This clonotype occurred a few times. The chain links TRBV4-2 to TRBJ1-2; possible D gene TRBD1, 6 bases. Looked up from germline, CDR1 is LGHNA and CDR2 is YNFKEQ. Between the trimmed V and J ends, which lost 1 base and 2 bases, there was a span of 14 bases. The CDR3 is made up of 16 amino acids. In DNA form, the CDR3 reads TGTGCCAGCAGCCAAGCAGACATGACAGGCAACTATGGCTACACCTTC. Translation gives CASSQADMTGNYGYTF.

In this sample, this clonotype turned up a few times. The chain carries TRBV12-3 or TRBV12-4 and TRBJ2-7; maybe TRBD1 (6 bases). Trimming removed 5 bases from V and 2 bases from J, with 16 bases in between. CDR3 length equals 15 residues. In nucleotides, the CDR3 is TGTGCCAGCAGTCTCTCAGGGGCCCCGCCCTACGAGCAGTACTTC. Translating it yields CASSLSGAPPYEQYF.

This clonotype has a handful of counts. V usage is TRBV3-1 and J usage is TRBJ2-1; D possibly corresponds to TRBD2 (5 bases). The better agreement between TRBJ2-7 and the DNA end casts doubt on the J call. Germline CDR1 and CDR2: LGHDT and YNNKEL (reference sequence). CDR3 length: 15 residues. The chain's CDR3 is CASSQDSGSYNEQYF. CDR3 in DNA: TGTGCCAGCAGCCAAGACAGCGGCTCCTACAATGAGCAGTACTTC.

The chain has TRBV28 and TRBJ2-4; D tentatively fits TRBD1 or TRBD2 (5 bases each). The assigned J gene may be wrong: the sequence end matches TRBJ2-7 better. CDR1 and CDR2 from the germline V gene are MDHEN and SYDVKM. The CDR3 spans 15 residues. CDR3 bases: TGTGCCAGCAGTTTACGATGGGGGAAGCCCTACGAGCAGTACTTC. This translates into CASSLRWGKPYEQYF.

This chain connects TRBV5-1 to TRBJ2-1; 11 bases fit TRBD2. V shed 4 bases, J shed 10 bases, and the junction held 10 bases outside the gene matches. Germline values: CDR1 SGHRS, CDR2 YFSETQ. The CDR3 length is 15 residues. CDR3 nucleotide sequence: TGCGCCAGCAGCCGACTAGCGGGGCGTGTCAGCGAGCAGTTCTTC. Amino acid sequence: CASSRLAGRVSEQFF.

About this clonotype itself: The junction shows a germline mismatch at one end, possibly a read error. The V gene is TRBV6-5, the J gene TRBJ2-7; D possibly corresponds to TRBD1 (6 bases). CDR1 MNHEY and CDR2 SVGAGI come from the germline V gene. This CDR3 is 15 amino acids long. The CDR3 sequence is CASGYRDKVSGWQYF. In nucleotides, the CDR3 is TGTGCCAGCGGTTATAGGGACAAGGTCTCGGGTTGGCAGTACTTC.

As for this clonotype: Its ends do not fully match the called genes, so a read error is possible. The J gene is TRBJ2-5, the V gene TRBV5-1, with TRBD1 matching over 11 bases. Germline values: CDR1 SGHRS, CDR2 YFSETQ. CDR3 size: 16 residues. The CDR3 loop is CAGSLAHGTGGETQYF. Written as DNA, the CDR3 is TGCGCCGGCAGCTTGGCCCACGGGACAGGGGGAGAGACCCAGTACTTC.

The rearrangement links TRBV5-1 to TRBJ2-5, with D uncertain. With the DNA end fitting TRBJ2-7 better, the J assignment may be wrong. The CDR3 is 13 residues long. From germline, CDR1 is SGHRS and CDR2 YFSETQ. The CDR3 sequence is CASSLDNLDEQYF. The CDR3 coding sequence is TGCGCCAGCAGCCTAGACAATCTCGACGAGCAGTACTTC.

This chain uses TRBV7-2 with TRBJ2-3, with D hard to call. This CDR3 comprises 16 residues. The germline CDR1 and CDR2 sequences are SGHTA and FQGNSA. The V end lost 2 bases, the J end lost 2 bases, and 14 bases lay between the germline ends. The CDR3 region is CASSLSRFIITDTQYF. In DNA form, the CDR3 reads TGTGCCAGCAGCTTAAGCCGCTTCATCATCACAGATACGCAGTATTTT.

The chain uses TRBV10-3 and TRBJ1-1; weak D call: TRBD1 (6 bases). The germline V gene encodes CDR1 ENHRY and CDR2 SYGVKD. The CDR3 is made up of 15 amino acids. V shed 1 base and J shed 1 base, with 10 bases lying between them. The CDR3 DNA reads as TGTGCCATCAGTGAGTGGGGACAACAGAACACTGAAGCTTTCTTT. It encodes CAISEWGQQNTEAFF.

CDR3 sequence (DNA): TGCAGTGCTAGAGATTTGGCAAACACTGAAGCTTTCTTT. This encodes CSARDLANTEAFF. The V and J genes are TRBV20-1 and TRBJ1-1, with D unresolved. The CDR3 totals 13 residues. The V end was cut by 0 bases, the J end by 2 bases, with 7 bases between. The germline gives CDR1 DFQATT, CDR2 SNEGSKA (reference sequence).

The chain joins TRBV6-2 or TRBV6-3 to TRBJ2-3; 9 nucleotides align to TRBD2. Germline V CDR1 and CDR2: MNHEY, SVGEGT. V gave up 6 bases and J gave up 4 bases; unmatched junction bases: 5. The CDR3 is 14 amino acids. CDR3 nucleotide sequence: TGTGCCAGCAGCCCCCTAGCGGGATCAGATACGCAGTATTTT. Encoded protein: CASSPLAGSDTQYF.

This clonotype was observed a handful of times. V and J are TRBV28 and TRBJ2-7; maybe TRBD1 (6 bases). V lost 8 bases, J lost 2 bases, and 10 bases lay in between. The CDR3 length is 12 residues. From germline, CDR1 is MDHEN and CDR2 SYDVKM. The CDR3 coding sequence is TGTGCCAGCGAAGGACAGACCTACGAGCAGTACTTC. Its translation: CASEGQTYEQYF.

V and J are TRBV4-3 and TRBJ2-2; 7 nucleotides line up with TRBD1. The CDR3 is made up of 15 amino acids. Germline V gene data show CDR1 as LGHNA and CDR2 as YSLEER. J lost 1 base, V lost 3 bases, and 2 bases had no gene match. This CDR3 reads CASSQGQRNTGELFF. In nucleotides, the CDR3 is TGCGCCAGCAGCCAGGGACAGCGGAACACCGGGGAGCTGTTTTTT.

The V and J genes are TRBV7-2 and TRBJ2-5; a weak D match, TRBD2 (5 bases). CDR1 SGHTA and CDR2 FQGNSA come from the germline V gene. The CDR3 is 14 amino acids. Trimming removed 5 bases from V and 11 bases from J, with 21 bases in between. The CDR3 loop is CASSLSASYNEQYF. Written as DNA, the CDR3 is TGTGCCAGCAGCCTTAGCGCCTCCTACAATGAGCAGTACTTC.